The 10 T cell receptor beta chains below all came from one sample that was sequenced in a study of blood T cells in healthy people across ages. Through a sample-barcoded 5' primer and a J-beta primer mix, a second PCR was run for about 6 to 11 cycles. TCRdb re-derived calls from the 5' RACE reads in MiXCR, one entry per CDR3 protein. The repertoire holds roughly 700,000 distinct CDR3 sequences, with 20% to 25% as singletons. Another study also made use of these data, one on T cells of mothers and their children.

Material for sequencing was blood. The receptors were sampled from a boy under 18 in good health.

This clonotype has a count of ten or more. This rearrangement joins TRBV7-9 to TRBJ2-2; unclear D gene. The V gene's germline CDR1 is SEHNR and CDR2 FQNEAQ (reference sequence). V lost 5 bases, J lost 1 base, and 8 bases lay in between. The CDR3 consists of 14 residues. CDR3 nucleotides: TGTGCCAGCAGCCCAAGAGGGAACACCGGGGAGCTGTTTTTT. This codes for CASSPRGNTGELFF.

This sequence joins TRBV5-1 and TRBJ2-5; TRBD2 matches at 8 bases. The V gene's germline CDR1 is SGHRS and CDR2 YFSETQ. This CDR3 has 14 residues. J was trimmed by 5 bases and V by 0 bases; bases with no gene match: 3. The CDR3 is CASSLAAGVETQYF. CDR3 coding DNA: TGCGCCAGCAGCTTGGCAGCGGGAGTGGAGACCCAGTACTTC.

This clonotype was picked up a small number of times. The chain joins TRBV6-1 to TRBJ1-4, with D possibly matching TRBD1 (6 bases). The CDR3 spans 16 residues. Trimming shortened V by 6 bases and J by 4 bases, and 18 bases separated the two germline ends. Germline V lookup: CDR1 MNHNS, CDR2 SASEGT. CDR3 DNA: TGTGCCAGCAGATCTGACGAGACAGGAGATAATGAAAAACTGTTTTTT. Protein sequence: CASRSDETGDNEKLFF.

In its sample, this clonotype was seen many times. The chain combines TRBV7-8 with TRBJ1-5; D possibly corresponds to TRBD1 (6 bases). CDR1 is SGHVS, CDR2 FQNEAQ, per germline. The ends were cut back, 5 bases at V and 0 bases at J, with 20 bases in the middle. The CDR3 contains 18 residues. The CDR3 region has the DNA TGTGCCAGCAGCCAAAGCCACGACAGGACTTATAGCAATCAGCCCCAGCATTTT. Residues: CASSQSHDRTYSNQPQHF.

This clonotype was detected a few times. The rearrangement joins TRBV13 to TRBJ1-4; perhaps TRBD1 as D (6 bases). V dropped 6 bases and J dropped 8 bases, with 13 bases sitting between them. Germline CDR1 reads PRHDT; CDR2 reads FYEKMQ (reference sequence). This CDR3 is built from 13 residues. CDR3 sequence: CASRGGIGEKLFF. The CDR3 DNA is TGTGCCAGCAGAGGGGGGATTGGCGAAAAACTGTTTTTT.

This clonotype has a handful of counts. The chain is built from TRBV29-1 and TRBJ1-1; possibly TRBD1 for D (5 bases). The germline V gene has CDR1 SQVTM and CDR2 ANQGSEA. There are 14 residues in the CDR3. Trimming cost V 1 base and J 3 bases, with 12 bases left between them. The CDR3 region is CSVEGRGGYTEAFF. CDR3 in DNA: TGCAGCGTTGAAGGAAGGGGTGGGTACACTGAAGCTTTCTTT.

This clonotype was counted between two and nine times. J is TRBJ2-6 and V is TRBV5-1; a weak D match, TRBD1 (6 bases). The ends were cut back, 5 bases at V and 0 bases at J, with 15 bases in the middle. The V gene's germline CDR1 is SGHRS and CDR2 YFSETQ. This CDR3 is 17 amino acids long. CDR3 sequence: CASSHGQLSSGANVLTF. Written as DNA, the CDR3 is TGCGCCAGCAGTCATGGACAGCTAAGCTCTGGGGCCAACGTCCTGACTTTC.

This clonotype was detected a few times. The DNA of the CDR3 is TGCAGCGTTGCGGGGAGAAACCAAGAGACCCAGTACTTC. Its protein product is CSVAGRNQETQYF. The chain is built from TRBV29-1 and TRBJ2-5; TRBD2 might be the D (5 bases). V was pared by 4 bases and J by 0 bases, with 9 bases between. From germline, CDR1 is SQVTM and CDR2 ANQGSEA. This CDR3 has 13 residues.

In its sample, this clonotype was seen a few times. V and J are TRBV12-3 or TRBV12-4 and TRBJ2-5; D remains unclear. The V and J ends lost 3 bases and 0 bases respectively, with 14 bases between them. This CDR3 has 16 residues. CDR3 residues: CASSLVRPTNQETQYF. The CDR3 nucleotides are TGTGCCAGCAGTTTGGTGAGACCCACAAACCAAGAGACCCAGTACTTC.

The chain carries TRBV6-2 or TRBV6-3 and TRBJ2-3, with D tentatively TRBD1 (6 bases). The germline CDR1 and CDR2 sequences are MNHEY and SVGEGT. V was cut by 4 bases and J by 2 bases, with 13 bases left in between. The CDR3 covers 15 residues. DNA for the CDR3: TGTGCCAGCAGTTCGCGGACAGCGATCACAGATACGCAGTATTTT. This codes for CASSSRTAITDTQYF.